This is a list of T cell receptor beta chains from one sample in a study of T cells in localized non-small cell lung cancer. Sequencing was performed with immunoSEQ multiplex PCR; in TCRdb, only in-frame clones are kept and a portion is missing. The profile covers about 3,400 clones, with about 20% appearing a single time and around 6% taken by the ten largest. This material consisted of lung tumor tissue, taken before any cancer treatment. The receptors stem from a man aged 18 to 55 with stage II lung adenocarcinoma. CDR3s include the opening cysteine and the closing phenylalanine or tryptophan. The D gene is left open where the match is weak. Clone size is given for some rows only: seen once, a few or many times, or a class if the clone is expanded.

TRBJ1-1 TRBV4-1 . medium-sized TGCGCCAGCAGCCAATTAACCACGAACACTGAAGCTTTCTTT CASSQLTTNTEAFF
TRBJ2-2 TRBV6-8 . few TGTGCCAGCAGTGCTCAGAACACCGGGGAGCTGTTTTTT CASSAQNTGELFF
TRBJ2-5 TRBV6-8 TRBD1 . TGTGCCAGCAGTCCAACCCAGGGGGCGGGAGAGACCCAGTACTTC CASSPTQGAGETQYF
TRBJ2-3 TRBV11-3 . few TGTGCCAGCAGCTCGACGGGGTGGGGTCGAGATACGCAGTATTTT CASSSTGWGRDTQYF
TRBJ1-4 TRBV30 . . TGTGCCTGGAGTCTTTTTCGTGGGGGAGGTGAAAAACTGTTTTTT CAWSLFRGGGEKLFF
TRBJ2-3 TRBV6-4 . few TGTGCCAGCAGTGAGCGGGGTAGCACAGATACGCAGTATTTT CASSERGSTDTQYF
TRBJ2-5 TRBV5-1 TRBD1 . TGCGCCAGCAGGGGGACAGGGGACAGGAGAGAGACCCAGTACTTC CASRGTGDRRETQYF
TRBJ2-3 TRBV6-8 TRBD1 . TGTGCCAGCAGTGGAAGGGACAGGGCTAGCACAGATACGCAGTATTTT CASSGRDRASTDTQYF
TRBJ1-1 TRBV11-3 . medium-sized TGTGCCAGCAGCTTGGCCTGGGGCGGGAACACTGAAGCTTTCTTT CASSLAWGGNTEAFF
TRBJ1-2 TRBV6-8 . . TGTGCCAGCAGCTCCGGGACGACTAACTATGGCTACACCTTC CASSSGTTNYGYTF
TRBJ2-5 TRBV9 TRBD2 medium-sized TGTGCCAGCAGCGTAGGGACCGGGACTAGGAATTTGGAGACCCAGTACTTC CASSVGTGTRNLETQYF
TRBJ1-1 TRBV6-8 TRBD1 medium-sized TGTGCCAGCAGTGATTCCGGGACAGGTTTCTACACTGAAGCTTTCTTT CASSDSGTGFYTEAFF
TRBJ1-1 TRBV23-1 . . TGCGCCAGCAGCTTGGGTCAGGGGCCGGCAGCTTTCTTT CASSLGQGPAAFF
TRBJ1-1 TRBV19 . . TGTGCCAGTAGAAGGGGAGGGCGGGACACTGAAGCTTTCTTT CASRRGGRDTEAFF
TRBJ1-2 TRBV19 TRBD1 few TGTGCCAGTGCAGACAGGGTAGAAGCTAACTATGGCTACACCTTC CASADRVEANYGYTF
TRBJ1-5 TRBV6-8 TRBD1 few TGTGCCAGCAGTCCCGGGACAGTTCCTTCTCAGCCCCAGCATTTT CASSPGTVPSQPQHF
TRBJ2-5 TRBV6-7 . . TGTGCCAGCAGTAATAGCGAGACCCAGTACTTC CASSNSETQYF
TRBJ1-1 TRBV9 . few TGTGCCAGCAGCTCTCAGGACAACACTGAAGCTTTCTTT CASSSQDNTEAFF
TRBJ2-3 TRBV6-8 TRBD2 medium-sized TGTGCCAGCAGTGACTCGACTAGCGGGGGGGATACGCAGTATTTT CASSDSTSGGDTQYF
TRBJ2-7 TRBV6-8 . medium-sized TGTGCCAGCAGCCGTCAACAGCTCTCGGTGGACGAGCAGTACTTC CASSRQQLSVDEQYF
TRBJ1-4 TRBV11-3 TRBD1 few TGTGCCAGCAGCCCCGGACAGGGGTCGGGTGAAAAACTGTTTTTT CASSPGQGSGEKLFF
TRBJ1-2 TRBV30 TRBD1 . TGTGCCTGGATGTTTCGTACAGGGGGAAGATACGGCTACACCTTC CAWMFRTGGRYGYTF
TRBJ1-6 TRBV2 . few TGTGCCAGCAGTGAACAGACCAATTCACCCCTCCACTTT CASSEQTNSPLHF